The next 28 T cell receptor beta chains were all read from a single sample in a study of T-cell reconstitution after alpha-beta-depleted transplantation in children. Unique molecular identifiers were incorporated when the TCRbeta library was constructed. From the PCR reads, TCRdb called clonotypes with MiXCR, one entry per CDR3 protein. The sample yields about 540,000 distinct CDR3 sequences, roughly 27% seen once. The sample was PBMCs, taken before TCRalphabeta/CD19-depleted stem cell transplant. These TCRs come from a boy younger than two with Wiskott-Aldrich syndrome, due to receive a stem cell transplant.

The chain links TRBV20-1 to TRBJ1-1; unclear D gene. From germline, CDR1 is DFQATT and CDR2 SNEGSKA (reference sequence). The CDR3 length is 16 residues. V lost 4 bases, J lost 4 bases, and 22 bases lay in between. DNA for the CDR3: TGCAGTGCTAAGTATATAGGGAAAGGGATGCCCACTGAAGCTTTCTTT. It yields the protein CSAKYIGKGMPTEAFF.

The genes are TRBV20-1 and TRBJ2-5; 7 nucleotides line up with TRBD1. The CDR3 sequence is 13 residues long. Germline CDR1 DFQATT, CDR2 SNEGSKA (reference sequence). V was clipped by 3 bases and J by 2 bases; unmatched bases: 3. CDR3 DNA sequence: TGCAGTGCTAGCAGGGGGATACAAGAGACCCAGTACTTC. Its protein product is CSASRGIQETQYF.

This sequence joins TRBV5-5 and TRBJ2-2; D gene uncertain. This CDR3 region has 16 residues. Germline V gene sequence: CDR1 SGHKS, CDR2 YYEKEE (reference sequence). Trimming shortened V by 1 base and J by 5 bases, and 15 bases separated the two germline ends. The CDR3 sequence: CASSLIVRSPTGELFF. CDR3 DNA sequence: TGTGCCAGCAGCTTGATCGTCAGATCCCCAACCGGGGAGCTGTTTTTT.

The CDR3 sequence: CSAARMTGPIPYGYTF. CDR3 nucleotide sequence: TGCAGTGCTGCCCGCATGACAGGGCCAATCCCCTATGGCTACACCTTC. J is TRBJ1-2 and V is TRBV20-1; the match to TRBD1 covers 7 bases. This CDR3 is built from 16 residues. Unmatched junction bases numbered 16, after V lost 5 bases and J lost 4 bases. The germline V gene encodes CDR1 DFQATT and CDR2 SNEGSKA (reference sequence).

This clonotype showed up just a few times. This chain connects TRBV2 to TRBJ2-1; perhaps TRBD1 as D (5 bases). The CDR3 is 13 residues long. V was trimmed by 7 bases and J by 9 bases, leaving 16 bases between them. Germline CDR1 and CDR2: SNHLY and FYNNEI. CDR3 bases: TGTGCCAGCATTGGCAGGGATAGGGGTGAGCAGTTCTTC. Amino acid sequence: CASIGRDRGEQFF. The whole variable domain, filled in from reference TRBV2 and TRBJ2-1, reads EPEVTQTPSHQVTQMGQEVILRCVPISNHLYFYWYRQILGQKVEFLVSFYNNEISEKSEIFDDQFSVERPDGSNFTLKIRSTKLEDSAMYFCASIGRDRGEQFFGPGTRLTVL.

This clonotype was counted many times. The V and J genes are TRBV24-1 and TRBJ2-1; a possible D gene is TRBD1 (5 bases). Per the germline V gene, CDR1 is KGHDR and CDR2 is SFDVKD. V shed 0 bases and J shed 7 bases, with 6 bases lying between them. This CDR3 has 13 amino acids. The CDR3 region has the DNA TGTGCCACCAGTGATTTGAGGGGAAATGAGCAGTTCTTC. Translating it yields CATSDLRGNEQFF.

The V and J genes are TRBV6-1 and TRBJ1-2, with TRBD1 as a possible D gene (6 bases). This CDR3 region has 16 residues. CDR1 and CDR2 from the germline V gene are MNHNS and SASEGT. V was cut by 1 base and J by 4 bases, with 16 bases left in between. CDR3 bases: TGTGCCAGCAGTGAAGAGCTTGTGGGGGGCGTCTATGGCTACACCTTC. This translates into CASSEELVGGVYGYTF.

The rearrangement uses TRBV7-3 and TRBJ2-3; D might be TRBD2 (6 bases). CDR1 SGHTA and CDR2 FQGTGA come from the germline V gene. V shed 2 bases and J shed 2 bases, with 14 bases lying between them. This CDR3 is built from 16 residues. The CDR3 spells CASSLGFGGDTDTQYF. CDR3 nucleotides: TGTGCCAGCAGCTTAGGGTTTGGCGGGGACACAGATACGCAGTATTTT.

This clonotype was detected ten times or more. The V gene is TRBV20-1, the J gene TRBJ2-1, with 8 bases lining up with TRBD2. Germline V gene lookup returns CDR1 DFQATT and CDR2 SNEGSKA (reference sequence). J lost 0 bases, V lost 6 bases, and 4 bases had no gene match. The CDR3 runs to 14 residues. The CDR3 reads CSAPSGSSYNEQFF. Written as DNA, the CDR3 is TGCAGTGCCCCGAGCGGGAGCTCCTACAATGAGCAGTTCTTC.

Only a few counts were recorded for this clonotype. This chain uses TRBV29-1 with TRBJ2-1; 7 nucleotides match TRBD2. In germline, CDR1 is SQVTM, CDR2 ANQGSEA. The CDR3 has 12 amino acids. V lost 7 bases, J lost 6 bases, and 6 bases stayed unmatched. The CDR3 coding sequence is TGCAGCGGAGAACGGACTAGCAATGAGCAGTTCTTC. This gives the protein CSGERTSNEQFF.

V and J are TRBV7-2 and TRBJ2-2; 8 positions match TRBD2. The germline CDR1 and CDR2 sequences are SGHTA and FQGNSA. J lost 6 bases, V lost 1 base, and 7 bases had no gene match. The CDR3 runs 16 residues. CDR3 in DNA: TGTGCCAGCAGCTTAGTCCCAGCGGGGGCCCCCGGGGAGCTGTTTTTT. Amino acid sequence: CASSLVPAGAPGELFF.

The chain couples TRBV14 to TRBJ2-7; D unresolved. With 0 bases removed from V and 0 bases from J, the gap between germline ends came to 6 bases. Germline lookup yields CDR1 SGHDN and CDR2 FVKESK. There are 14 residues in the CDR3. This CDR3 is CASSQDLSSYEQYF. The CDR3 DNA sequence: TGTGCCAGCAGCCAAGATCTGAGCTCCTACGAGCAGTACTTC.

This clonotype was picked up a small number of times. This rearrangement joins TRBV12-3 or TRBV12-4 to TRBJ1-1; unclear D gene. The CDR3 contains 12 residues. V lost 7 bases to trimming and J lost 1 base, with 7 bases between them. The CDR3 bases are TGTGCCAGCACCCGGGGGAACACTGAAGCTTTCTTT. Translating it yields CASTRGNTEAFF.

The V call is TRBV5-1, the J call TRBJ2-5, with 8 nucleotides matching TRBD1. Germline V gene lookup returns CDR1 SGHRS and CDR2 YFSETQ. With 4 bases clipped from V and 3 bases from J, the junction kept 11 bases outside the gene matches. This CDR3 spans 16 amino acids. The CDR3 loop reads CASSRGTGTREETQYF. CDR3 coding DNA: TGCGCCAGCAGCCGAGGGACAGGCACCAGGGAAGAGACCCAGTACTTC.

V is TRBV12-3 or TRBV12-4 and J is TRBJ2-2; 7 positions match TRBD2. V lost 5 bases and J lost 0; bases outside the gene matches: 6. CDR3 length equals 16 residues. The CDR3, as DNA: TGTGCCAGCAGTCACACTAGCGCTCCGAACACCGGGGAGCTGTTTTTT. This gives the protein CASSHTSAPNTGELFF.

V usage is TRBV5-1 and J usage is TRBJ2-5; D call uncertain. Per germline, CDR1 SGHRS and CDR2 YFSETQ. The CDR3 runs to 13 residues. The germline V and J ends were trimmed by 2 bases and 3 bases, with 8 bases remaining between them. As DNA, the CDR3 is TGCGCCAGCAGCTTCTCTCACAAAGAGACCCAGTACTTC. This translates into CASSFSHKETQYF.

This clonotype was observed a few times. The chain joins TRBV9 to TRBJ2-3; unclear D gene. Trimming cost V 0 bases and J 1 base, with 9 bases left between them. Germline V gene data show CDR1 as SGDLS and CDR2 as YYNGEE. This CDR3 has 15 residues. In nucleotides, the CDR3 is TGTGCCAGCAGCGTAGATGGTGACTGCACAGATACGCAGTATTTT. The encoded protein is CASSVDGDCTDTQYF.

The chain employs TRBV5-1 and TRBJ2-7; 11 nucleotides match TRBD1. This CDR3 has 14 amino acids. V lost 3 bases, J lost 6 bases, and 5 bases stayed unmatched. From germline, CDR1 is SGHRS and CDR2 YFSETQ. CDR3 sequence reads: CASSSQGTGGEQYF. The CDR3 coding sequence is TGCGCCAGCAGCTCGCAAGGGACAGGGGGCGAGCAGTACTTC.

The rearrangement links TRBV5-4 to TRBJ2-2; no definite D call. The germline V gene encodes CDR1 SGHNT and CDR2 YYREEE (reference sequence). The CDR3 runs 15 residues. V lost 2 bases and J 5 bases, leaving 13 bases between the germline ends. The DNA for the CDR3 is TGTGCCAGCAGCTTAAGGGCTGAGGTTACCGGGGAGCTGTTTTTT. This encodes CASSLRAEVTGELFF.

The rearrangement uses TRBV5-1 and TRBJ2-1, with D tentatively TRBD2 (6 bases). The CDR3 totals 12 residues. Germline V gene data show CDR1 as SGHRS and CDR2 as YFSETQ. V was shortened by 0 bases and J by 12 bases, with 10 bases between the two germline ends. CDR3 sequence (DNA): TGCGCCAGCAGCTTGGGGGGGGAATGGCAGTTCTTC. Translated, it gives CASSLGGEWQFF.

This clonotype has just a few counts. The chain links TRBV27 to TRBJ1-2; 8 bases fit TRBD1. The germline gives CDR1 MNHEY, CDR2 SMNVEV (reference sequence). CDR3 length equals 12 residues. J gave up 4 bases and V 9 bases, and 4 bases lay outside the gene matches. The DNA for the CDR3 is TGTGCCAGTCGGACAGGGCTCTATGGCTACACCTTC. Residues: CASRTGLYGYTF.

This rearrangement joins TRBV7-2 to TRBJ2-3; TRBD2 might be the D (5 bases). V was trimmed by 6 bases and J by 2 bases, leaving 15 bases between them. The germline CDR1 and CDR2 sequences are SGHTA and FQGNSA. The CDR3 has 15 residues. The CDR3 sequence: CASSSSGSYTDTQYF. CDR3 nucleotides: TGTGCCAGCAGTTCAAGCGGTAGTTACACAGATACGCAGTATTTT.

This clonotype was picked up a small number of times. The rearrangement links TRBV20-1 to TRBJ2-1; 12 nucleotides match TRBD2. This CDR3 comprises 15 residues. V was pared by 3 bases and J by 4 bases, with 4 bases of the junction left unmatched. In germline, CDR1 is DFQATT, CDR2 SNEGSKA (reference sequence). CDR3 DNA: TGCAGTGCTAGTTATCTAGCGGGAGGGTACAATGAGCAGTTCTTC. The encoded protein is CSASYLAGGYNEQFF.

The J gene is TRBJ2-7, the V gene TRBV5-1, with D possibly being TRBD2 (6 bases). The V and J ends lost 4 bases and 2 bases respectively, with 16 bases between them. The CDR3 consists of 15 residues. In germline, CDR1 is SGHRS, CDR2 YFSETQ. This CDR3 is CASSPLAYSTYEQYF. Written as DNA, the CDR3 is TGCGCCAGCAGCCCCCTAGCGTATTCTACCTACGAGCAGTACTTC.

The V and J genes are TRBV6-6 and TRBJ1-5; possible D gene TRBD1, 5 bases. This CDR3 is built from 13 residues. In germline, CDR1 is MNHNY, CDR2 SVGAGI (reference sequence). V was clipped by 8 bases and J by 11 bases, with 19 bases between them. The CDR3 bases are TGTGCCAGCGGGGGAAGGGCGCTCCGGTCCCAGCATTTT. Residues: CASGGRALRSQHF.

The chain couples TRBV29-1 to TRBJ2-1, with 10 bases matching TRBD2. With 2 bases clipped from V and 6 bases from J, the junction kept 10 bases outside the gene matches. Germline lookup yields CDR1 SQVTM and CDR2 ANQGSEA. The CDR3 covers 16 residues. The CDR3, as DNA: TGCAGCGTTGAACTTGGTCTAGCGGGAGACGGCAATGAGCAGTTCTTC. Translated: CSVELGLAGDGNEQFF.

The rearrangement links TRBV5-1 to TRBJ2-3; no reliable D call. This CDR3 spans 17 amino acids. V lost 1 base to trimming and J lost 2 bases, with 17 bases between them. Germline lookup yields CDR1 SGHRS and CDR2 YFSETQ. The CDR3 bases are TGCGCCAGCAGCTTGCTTTCTGGGCGGACCTACACAGATACGCAGTATTTT. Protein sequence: CASSLLSGRTYTDTQYF.

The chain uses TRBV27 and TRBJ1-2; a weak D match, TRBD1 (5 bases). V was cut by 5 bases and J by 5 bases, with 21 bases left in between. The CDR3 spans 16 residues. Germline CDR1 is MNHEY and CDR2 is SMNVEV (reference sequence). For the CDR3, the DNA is TGTGCCAGCAGTCCACTGCCCGGCAGGGCCTCTTATGGCTACACCTTC. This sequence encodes CASSPLPGRASYGYTF.